This TCR beta chain appears in the sequencing data of a study of blood T cells in healthy people across ages. Study results and limitations: Strong correlation linked observed beta diversity and percent naive T cells.

There are a few counts of this clonotype. What it binds is unknown. Alongside a J-beta primer mix, a sample-barcoded 5' primer served in a second PCR lasting about 7 to 11 cycles. TCRdb redid the calling of the 5' RACE reads with MiXCR, one entry per CDR3 protein. The sample holds some 760,000 distinct CDR3 sequences, about 25% seen once. These data are also associated with another study on T cells of mothers and their children. That work states: The whole RNA yield was converted to cDNA, around 1.5 ug per 15 ul.

The sequenced material came from blood. This receptor was obtained from a boy younger than 18 in good health.

The CDR3 here is CASSRGPLDFF. Written as DNA, the CDR3 is TGTGCCAGCAGCCGGGGACCTTTGGATTTCTTT. The rearrangement links TRBV12-3 or TRBV12-4 to TRBJ1-1, with D perhaps TRBD1 (5 bases). Trimming removed 6 bases from V and 13 bases from J, with 15 bases in between. The length of the CDR3 is 11 residues.